The text below deals with one T cell receptor beta chain. The data derive from a study of blood T cell repertoires in COVID-19. Study overall: The United States, Italy and Spain provided the acute and convalescent COVID-19 samples.

Trimming took 7 bases from V and 5 from J, leaving 17 bases between them. This CDR3 spans 14 amino acids. Germline CDR1 is LGHDT and CDR2 is YNNKEL (reference sequence). Authors' analysis steps: The assay estimated nucleated cells by amplifying reference gene primers. This table comes from immunoSEQ multiplex PCR, and its TCRdb copy is limited to in-frame clones, with some not included. For V, J and clone size, that table is used; D and trimming come from the DNA. Of tens of thousands of clones listed, 90% were seen once; the top ten hold 3% to 3.5%. The source of this sequence is a human donor in a cohort sampled during active COVID-19. The J gene is TRBJ1-2, the V gene TRBV3-1 (or the pseudogene TRBV3-2); a weak D match, TRBD1 (6 bases). The sequencing sample was made of peripheral blood. The CDR3 reads CASTTGQVYYGYTF. The CDR3, as DNA: TGTGCCAGCACCACAGGGCAGGTCTATTATGGCTACACCTTC.